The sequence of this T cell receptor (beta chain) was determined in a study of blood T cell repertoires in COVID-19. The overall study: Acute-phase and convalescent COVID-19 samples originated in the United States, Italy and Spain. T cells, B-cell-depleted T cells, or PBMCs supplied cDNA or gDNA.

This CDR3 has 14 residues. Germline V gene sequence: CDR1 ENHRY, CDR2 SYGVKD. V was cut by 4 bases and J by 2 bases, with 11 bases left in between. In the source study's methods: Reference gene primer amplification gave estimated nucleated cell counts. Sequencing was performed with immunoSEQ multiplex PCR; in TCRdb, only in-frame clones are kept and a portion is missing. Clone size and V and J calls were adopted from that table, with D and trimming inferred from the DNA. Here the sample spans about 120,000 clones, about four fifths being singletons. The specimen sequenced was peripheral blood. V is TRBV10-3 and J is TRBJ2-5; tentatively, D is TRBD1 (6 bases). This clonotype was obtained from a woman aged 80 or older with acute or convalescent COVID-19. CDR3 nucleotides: TGTGCCATCAGTGGAGGGGGTGAGCAAGAGACCCAGTACTTC. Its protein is CAISGGGEQETQYF.